This entry describes one TCR beta chain. Its antigen is unidentified. This entry comes from a study of shared clonotypes between healthy human individuals. Study at large: The study drew on a couple of women and a few men aged 18 to 49 as donors. Findings and caveats of the study: Measured sharing among donors was expected to vary with sequencing depth. Clonotypes which were not shared had lower generation probabilities than clonotypes that all four donors shared.

In the sorted-subset replicate PCRs, approximately 200 ng DNA, 25,000 to 30,000 T cell genomes, was used. Generated by immunoSEQ multiplex PCR, the TCRdb table keeps only in-frame clones and is missing some. The sample records 2.3 million or so clones, 85% to 95% being singletons. Germline V CDR1 and CDR2: MNHNS, SASEGT. The CDR3 contains 19 residues. V lost 3 bases to trimming and J lost 1 base; unmatched junction nucleotides: 7. This sequence joins TRBV6-1 and TRBJ2-6, with 12 bases matching TRBD2. The sequenced sample was naive CD4+ T cells from PBMCs. The subset: CD45RA+ positively selected. This receptor was identified in a man in his late teens or twenties in good health. Some clones in this sample may be carry-over from other donors' samples. CDR3 region: CASSDWASGRGSGANVLTF. CDR3 nucleotides: TGTGCCAGCAGTGATTGGGCTAGCGGGAGGGGTTCTGGGGCCAACGTCCTGACTTTC.